The 17 T cell receptor beta chains below all came from one sample that was sequenced in a study of T-cell memory formation after mild COVID-19 (dated by TCRdb to about 2021). Libraries were constructed by 5' RACE. Sequencing used an Illumina NovaSeq 6000. TCRdb applied fastp at Q25 and MiXCR to the public reads, then kept only in-frame beta chains. CDR3 protein duplicates are merged, each entry listing the most common genes and DNA. This sample gives roughly 200,000 distinct CDR3 sequences in total; around 20% of them show up just once. The biggest ten clones account for roughly 2.4% of the sample. Sequencing input: PBMCs or a T cell subset sorted from them (not recorded which). The receptors here all came from an adult woman who had mild COVID-19 (a few samples of this study predate the infection). The sample titles of this study are shuffled in the database, so cell type and time point are left out; the donor was told from shared clones.

This clonotype was observed at least ten times. This sequence joins TRBV7-6 and TRBJ1-5; no definite D call. Germline V gene sequence: CDR1 SGHVS, CDR2 FNYEAQ. The CDR3 spans 16 residues. Trimming took 5 bases from V and 1 from J, leaving 15 bases between them. The CDR3 DNA sequence: TGTGCCAGCAGCGCCCTGTCGGGGATAAGCAATCAGCCCCAGCATTTT. Translated, it gives CASSALSGISNQPQHF.

This clonotype was observed a few times. The gene calls are TRBV5-1 and TRBJ2-5; TRBD2 matches 8 bases. This CDR3 has 18 residues. After removal of 1 base from V and 4 bases from J, the junction contained 15 bases not matched to a gene. Germline CDR1 SGHRS, CDR2 YFSETQ. The CDR3 loop reads CASSLNLAGTLVGETQYF. In DNA, the CDR3 is TGCGCCAGCAGCTTGAACCTAGCGGGCACCTTAGTCGGAGAGACCCAGTACTTC.

This clonotype was counted many times. The rearrangement links TRBV5-1 to TRBJ2-7; D gene uncertain. Trimming took off 1 base at V and 3 bases at J, with 8 bases between the two ends. Germline CDR1 reads SGHRS; CDR2 reads YFSETQ. The CDR3 loop spans 13 amino acids. The CDR3 DNA reads TGCGCCAGCAGCTTGATTTCCAGCTACGAGCAGTACTTC. This codes for CASSLISSYEQYF.

The chain carries TRBV12-3 or TRBV12-4 and TRBJ2-3, with no clear D. Trimming left V 3 bases short and J 0 bases short, with 10 bases between. This CDR3 has 15 amino acids. The CDR3 loop reads CASSFESLSTDTQYF. In DNA form, the CDR3 reads TGTGCCAGCAGTTTCGAGAGCCTTAGCACAGATACGCAGTATTTT.

V is TRBV9 and J is TRBJ1-4; D not certain. Germline V CDR1 and CDR2: SGDLS, YYNGEE. V was shortened by 0 bases and J by 7 bases, with 7 bases between the two germline ends. The length of the CDR3 is 13 residues. The CDR3 is CASSVDGGEKLFF. DNA for the CDR3: TGTGCCAGCAGCGTAGACGGTGGTGAAAAACTGTTTTTT.

This clonotype was counted only a few times. The V and J genes are TRBV25-1 and TRBJ1-2; D possibly corresponds to TRBD1 (6 bases). This CDR3 spans 14 amino acids. Deletions cut 6 bases from V and 3 bases from J, with 14 bases between. Germline values: CDR1 MGHDK, CDR2 SYGVNS. This CDR3 reads CASRPTGAYYGYTF. Written as DNA, the CDR3 is TGTGCCAGCAGGCCCACGGGGGCATACTATGGCTACACCTTC.

This clonotype was seen ten or more times. This chain uses TRBV3-1 with TRBJ2-7; 12 nucleotides match TRBD1. V was clipped by 4 bases and J by 7 bases; unmatched bases: 5. Germline V CDR1 and CDR2: LGHDT, YNNKEL (reference sequence). The CDR3 totals 14 residues. CDR3 bases: TGTGCCAGCAGCCTGGGACAGGGGGCTGGAGAGCAGTACTTC. Protein: CASSLGQGAGEQYF.

J is TRBJ1-1 and V is TRBV3-1; D perhaps matches TRBD1 (5 bases). This CDR3 comprises 16 residues. The germline V and J ends were trimmed by 1 base and 1 base, with 13 bases remaining between them. The germline gives CDR1 LGHDT, CDR2 YNNKEL (reference sequence). The CDR3 spells CASSQGNQRGNTEAFF. For the CDR3, the DNA is TGTGCCAGCAGCCAAGGGAATCAAAGGGGGAACACTGAAGCTTTCTTT.

This clonotype was picked up a small number of times. The chain recombines TRBV5-1 with TRBJ1-1; D call uncertain. Germline values: CDR1 SGHRS, CDR2 YFSETQ. Trimming pared 1 base from V and 3 bases from J, leaving 10 bases between. The CDR3 covers 14 residues. CDR3 sequence (DNA): TGCGCCAGCAGCTTGTCCGGGTGGGACACTGAAGCTTTCTTT. Translated: CASSLSGWDTEAFF.

This clonotype was counted a few times. V and J are TRBV27 and TRBJ1-1; D unclear. The CDR3 is 13 amino acids. Germline V gene data show CDR1 as MNHEY and CDR2 as SMNVEV (reference sequence). Trimming removed 1 base from V and 3 bases from J, with 6 bases in between. The CDR3 protein is CASSLYRHTEAFF. CDR3 sequence (DNA): TGTGCCAGCAGTTTATACCGACACACTGAAGCTTTCTTT.

This chain joins TRBV29-1 and TRBJ2-7; D remains unclear. Germline CDR1 reads SQVTM; CDR2 reads ANQGSEA. Trimming took 2 bases from V and 2 from J, leaving 7 bases between them. The CDR3 totals 12 residues. As DNA, the CDR3 is TGCAGCGTTGAAACAGAGACCTACGAGCAGTACTTC. This sequence encodes CSVETETYEQYF.

The sample holds a few counts of this clonotype. The chain has TRBV6-5 and TRBJ1-2; 10 bases fit TRBD1. The CDR3 covers 15 residues. In germline, CDR1 is MNHEY, CDR2 SVGAGI. V dropped 5 bases and J dropped 2; count of bases not matched to a gene: 5. CDR3 coding DNA: TGTGCCAGCAGTGATCCGGGACAGGGGAACTATGGCTACACCTTC. This sequence encodes CASSDPGQGNYGYTF.

The sample holds a few counts of this clonotype. The genes are TRBV28 and TRBJ1-2; D may be TRBD1 (6 bases). V was trimmed by 5 bases and J by 4 bases, leaving 11 bases between them. Germline V gene lookup returns CDR1 MDHEN and CDR2 SYDVKM. This CDR3 spans 13 amino acids. CDR3 in amino acids: CASSRDRRYGYTF. The CDR3 nucleotides are TGTGCCAGCAGTCGTGACAGGCGCTATGGCTACACCTTC.

The chain recombines TRBV9 with TRBJ1-4, with D possibly TRBD1 on 6 matching bases. V was clipped by 4 bases and J by 8 bases, with 18 bases between them. Germline-derived CDR1 and CDR2 are SGDLS and YYNGEE. This CDR3 has 15 residues. The CDR3 DNA is TGTGCCAGCAGCCGCGAAGGGGGGCTGGGAGAAAAACTGTTTTTT. As protein: CASSREGGLGEKLFF.

The chain combines TRBV19 with TRBJ2-1; the D gene could be TRBD1 or TRBD2 (6 bases each). Germline lookup yields CDR1 LNHDA and CDR2 SQIVND (reference sequence). Trimming shortened V by 5 bases and J by 9 bases, and 14 bases separated the two germline ends. This CDR3 is 13 amino acids long. This chain's CDR3 is CASSYLGGSEQFF. The CDR3 nucleotides are TGTGCCAGTAGTTATTTAGGGGGGAGTGAGCAGTTCTTC.

This clonotype was detected a few times. The chain links TRBV29-1 to TRBJ2-2, with 9 bases matching TRBD2. CDR3 length: 13 amino acids. Per the germline V gene, CDR1 is SQVTM and CDR2 is ANQGSEA. V shed 8 bases, J shed 5 bases, and the junction held 6 bases outside the gene matches. The CDR3 loop is CSTSGLGTGELFF. Here the CDR3 DNA reads TGCAGCACTAGCGGGCTTGGGACCGGGGAGCTGTTTTTT.

This clonotype was picked up many times. The chain joins TRBV5-1 to TRBJ2-7; D uncertain. The V end was cut by 4 bases, the J end by 4 bases, with 9 bases between. Looked up from germline, CDR1 is SGHRS and CDR2 is YFSETQ. This CDR3 spans 12 amino acids. CDR3: CASSEDRYEQYF. The CDR3 DNA is TGCGCCAGCAGCGAAGACCGGTACGAGCAGTACTTC. The whole variable domain, remainder taken from reference TRBV5-1 and TRBJ2-7, is KAGVTQTPRYLIKTRGQQVTLSCSPISGHRSVSWYQQTPGQGLQFLFEYFSETQRNKGNFPGRFSGRQFSNSRSEMNVSTLELGDSALYLCASSEDRYEQYFGPGTRLTVT.